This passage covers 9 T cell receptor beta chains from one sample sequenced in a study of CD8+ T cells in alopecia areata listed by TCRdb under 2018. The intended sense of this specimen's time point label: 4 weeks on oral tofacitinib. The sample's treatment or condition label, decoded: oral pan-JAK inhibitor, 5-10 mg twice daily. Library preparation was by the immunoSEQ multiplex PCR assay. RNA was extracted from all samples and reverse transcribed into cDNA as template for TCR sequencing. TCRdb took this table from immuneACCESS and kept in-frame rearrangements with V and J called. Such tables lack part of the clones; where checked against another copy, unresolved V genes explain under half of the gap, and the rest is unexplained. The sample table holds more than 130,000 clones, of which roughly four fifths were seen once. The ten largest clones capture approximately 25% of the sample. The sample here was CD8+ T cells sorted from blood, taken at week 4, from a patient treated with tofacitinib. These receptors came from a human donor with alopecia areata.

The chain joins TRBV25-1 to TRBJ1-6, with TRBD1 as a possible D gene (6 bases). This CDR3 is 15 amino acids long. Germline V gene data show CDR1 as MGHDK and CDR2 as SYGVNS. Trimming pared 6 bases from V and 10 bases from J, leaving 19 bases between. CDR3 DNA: TGTGCCAGCAGCCCTATTGGGGGGGGCAGGTCACCCCTCCACTTT. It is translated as CASSPIGGGRSPLHF.

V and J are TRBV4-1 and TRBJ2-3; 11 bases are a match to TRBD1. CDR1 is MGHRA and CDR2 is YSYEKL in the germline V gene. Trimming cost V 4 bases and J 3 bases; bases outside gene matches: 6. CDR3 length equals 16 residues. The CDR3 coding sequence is TGCGCCAGCAGCCGCTCCGGACAGGGGGCAACAGATACGCAGTATTTT. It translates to CASSRSGQGATDTQYF.

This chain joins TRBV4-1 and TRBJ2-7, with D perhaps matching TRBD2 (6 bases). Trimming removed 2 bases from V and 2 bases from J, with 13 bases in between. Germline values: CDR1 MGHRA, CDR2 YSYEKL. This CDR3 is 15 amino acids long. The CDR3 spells CASSQRGSPTYEQYF. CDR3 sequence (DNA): TGCGCCAGCAGCCAACGGGGGTCCCCGACCTACGAGCAGTACTTC.

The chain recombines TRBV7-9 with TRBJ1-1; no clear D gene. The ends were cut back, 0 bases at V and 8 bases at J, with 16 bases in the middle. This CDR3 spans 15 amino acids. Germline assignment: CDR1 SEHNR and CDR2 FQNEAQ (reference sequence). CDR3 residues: CASSLAAGREQEAFF. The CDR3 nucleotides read TGTGCCAGCAGCTTAGCGGCGGGGAGGGAACAAGAAGCTTTCTTT.

The CDR3 DNA follows: TGTGCCAGCAGTCCCACAGGGGTTAACACTGAAGCTTTCTTT. As protein: CASSPTGVNTEAFF. The chain has TRBV27 and TRBJ1-1, with 7 bases identical to TRBD1. This CDR3 region has 14 residues. In germline, CDR1 is MNHEY, CDR2 SMNVEV (reference sequence). V lost 5 bases and J lost 2; bases outside the gene matches: 5.

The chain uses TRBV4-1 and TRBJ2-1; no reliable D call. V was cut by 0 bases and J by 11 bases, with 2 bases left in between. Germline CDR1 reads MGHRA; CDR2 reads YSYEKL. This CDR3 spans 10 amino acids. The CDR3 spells CASSQDQQFF. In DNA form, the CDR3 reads TGCGCCAGCAGCCAAGATCAGCAGTTCTTC.

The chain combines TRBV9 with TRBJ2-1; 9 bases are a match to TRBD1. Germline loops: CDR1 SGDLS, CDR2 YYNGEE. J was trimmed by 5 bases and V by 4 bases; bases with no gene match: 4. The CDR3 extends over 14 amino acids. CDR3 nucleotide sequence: TGTGCCAGCAGCTGGACAGGGGACCACAATGAGCAGTTCTTC. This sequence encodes CASSWTGDHNEQFF.

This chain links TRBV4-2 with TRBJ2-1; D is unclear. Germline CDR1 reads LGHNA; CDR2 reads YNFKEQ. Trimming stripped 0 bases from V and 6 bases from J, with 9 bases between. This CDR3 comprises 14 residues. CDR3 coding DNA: TGTGCCAGCAGCCAAGAAAGGGTCATCAATGAGCAGTTCTTC. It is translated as CASSQERVINEQFF.

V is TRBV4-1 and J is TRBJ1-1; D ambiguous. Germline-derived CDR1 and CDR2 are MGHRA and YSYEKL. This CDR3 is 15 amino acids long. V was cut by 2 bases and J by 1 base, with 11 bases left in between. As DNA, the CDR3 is TGCGCCAGCAGCCAATCGGGCCGACGGAACACTGAAGCTTTCTTT. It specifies CASSQSGRRNTEAFF.